The T cell receptor beta chain described here comes from a study of T cell responses to AZD1222 COVID-19 vaccine. Remarks on this clone: Its target is unknown.

Notes on the study in general: White British donors predominated, females outnumbered males, and clonal diversity was possibly underestimated. Sampling that yielded the repertoires occurred only after the peak T cell response.

The trim removed 3 bases at V and 7 bases at J, leaving 7 bases unmatched. The CDR3 totals 15 residues. Germline CDR1 reads SGHRS; CDR2 reads YFSETQ. TCRdb's table, derived via immunoSEQ multiplex PCR, lists solely in-frame clones and lacks some. This repertoire shows 95,000 to 130,000 clones, roughly 92% found once; its top ten account for around 1.6%. The rearrangement joins TRBV5-1 to TRBJ2-1; 10 nucleotides agree with TRBD2. The sequencing here drew on peripheral blood, taken 28 days after the second AZD1222 dose. The sequence was collected from an adult who received the AZD1222 COVID-19 vaccine. The CDR3 protein is CASSSLAGGTNEQFF. In nucleotides, the CDR3 is TGCGCCAGCAGCTCCTTAGCGGGAGGAACGAATGAGCAGTTCTTC.